A single sample gave rise to the 9 T cell receptor beta chains below, sequenced in a study of blood T cell repertoires in COVID-19. The repertoire was sequenced with immunoSEQ multiplex PCR; TCRdb's copy has only in-frame clones and lacks some. The profile shows 300,000 to 350,000 clones, about 90% of them singletons. Input material: PBMCs or T cells enriched from blood (not recorded which). These receptors were taken from a woman between 18 and 30 years old with acute COVID-19.

V is TRBV27 and J is TRBJ1-5; 8 positions match TRBD1. The CDR3 length is 13 residues. The junction had 4 bases not matched to a gene; V was cut back by 6 bases and J by 6 bases. Germline CDR1 is MNHEY and CDR2 is SMNVEV (reference sequence). The CDR3 is CASSQGAGQPQHF. CDR3 sequence (DNA): TGTGCCAGCAGCCAGGGGGCTGGTCAGCCCCAGCATTTT.

This sequence joins TRBV6-2 or TRBV6-3 and TRBJ2-1; a possible D gene is TRBD2 (6 bases). The V end was cut by 5 bases, the J end by 8 bases, with 19 bases between. The CDR3 totals 15 residues. CDR1 is MNHEY and CDR2 is SVGEGT in the germline V gene. The DNA of the CDR3 is TGTGCCAGCAGTCCGATGACTAGAGTCGGCGATGAGCAGTTCTTC. This translates into CASSPMTRVGDEQFF.

With regard to this clone: Other DNA sequences of this sample code for an identical CDR3. The V gene is TRBV28, the J gene TRBJ1-5, with D possibly TRBD1 on 6 matching bases. The CDR3 sequence is 12 residues long. CDR1 is MDHEN, CDR2 SYDVKM, per germline. Trimming removed 8 bases at V and 6 bases at J, with 11 bases between. CDR3 in DNA: TGTGCCAGCTACAGGGTAGGTCAGCCCCAGCATTTT. The encoded protein is CASYRVGQPQHF.

The CDR3 protein is CASSYGDAANYGYTF. CDR3 DNA sequence: TGTGCCAGCAGTTACGGAGACGCTGCTAACTATGGCTACACCTTC. The chain is built from TRBV6-5 and TRBJ1-2; no definite D call. V was clipped by 2 bases and J by 0 bases, with 10 bases between them. CDR3 length: 15 amino acids. Germline values: CDR1 MNHEY, CDR2 SVGAGI.

The genes are TRBV28 and TRBJ2-2; D perhaps matches TRBD1 (5 bases). The CDR3 totals 13 residues. Germline CDR1 and CDR2: MDHEN and SYDVKM. Trimming removed 6 bases at V and 0 bases at J, with 5 bases between. This chain's CDR3 is CASRDTNTGELFF. Written as DNA, the CDR3 is TGTGCCAGCAGGGACACGAACACCGGGGAGCTGTTTTTT.

The V call is TRBV19, the J call TRBJ2-7, with D possibly TRBD1 on 7 matching bases. CDR3 length equals 13 residues. Trimming removed 6 bases from V and 2 bases from J, with 11 bases in between. In germline, CDR1 is LNHDA, CDR2 SQIVND (reference sequence). As DNA, the CDR3 is TGTGCCAGTAGCCTCAGGGGGGCCTACGAGCAGTACTTC. Translating it yields CASSLRGAYEQYF.

The chain combines TRBV28 with TRBJ2-2; possibly TRBD1 for D (6 bases). Germline CDR1 and CDR2: MDHEN and SYDVKM. Trimming removed 5 bases from V and 6 bases from J, with 19 bases in between. This CDR3 region has 16 residues. The CDR3 region has the DNA TGTGCCAGCAGTCCCCCCCAGGGACAAGGGGCCGGGGAGCTGTTTTTT. Protein sequence: CASSPPQGQGAGELFF.

This chain uses TRBV7-8 with TRBJ1-5; 7 bases match TRBD1. Per germline, CDR1 SGHVS and CDR2 FQNEAQ. With V trimmed by 4 bases and J by 1 base, 4 bases remained unmatched. This CDR3 contains 15 residues. The CDR3 sequence: CASSSDRESNQPQHF. CDR3 nucleotides: TGTGCCAGCAGCTCCGACAGGGAGAGCAATCAGCCCCAGCATTTT.

The chain links TRBV27 to TRBJ2-2; possibly TRBD2 for D (5 bases). Between the trimmed V and J ends, which lost 3 bases and 3 bases, there was a span of 11 bases. This CDR3 spans 15 amino acids. Germline lookup yields CDR1 MNHEY and CDR2 SMNVEV (reference sequence). The CDR3 bases are TGTGCCAGCAGTTTGTCGAGGGCGGACACCGGGGAGCTGTTTTTT. Protein: CASSLSRADTGELFF.